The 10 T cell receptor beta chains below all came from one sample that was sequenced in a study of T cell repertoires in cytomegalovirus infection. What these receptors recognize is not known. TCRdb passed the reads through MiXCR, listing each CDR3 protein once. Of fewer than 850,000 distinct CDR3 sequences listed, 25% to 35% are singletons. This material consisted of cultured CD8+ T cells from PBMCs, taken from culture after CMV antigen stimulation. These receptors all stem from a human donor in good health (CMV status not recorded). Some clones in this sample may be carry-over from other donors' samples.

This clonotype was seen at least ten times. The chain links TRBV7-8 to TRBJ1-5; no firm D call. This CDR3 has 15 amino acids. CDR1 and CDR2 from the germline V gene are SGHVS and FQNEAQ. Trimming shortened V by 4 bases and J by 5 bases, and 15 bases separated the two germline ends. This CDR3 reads CASSSNSGSHQPQHF. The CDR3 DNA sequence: TGTGCCAGCAGCTCCAACAGCGGGTCACATCAGCCCCAGCATTTT.

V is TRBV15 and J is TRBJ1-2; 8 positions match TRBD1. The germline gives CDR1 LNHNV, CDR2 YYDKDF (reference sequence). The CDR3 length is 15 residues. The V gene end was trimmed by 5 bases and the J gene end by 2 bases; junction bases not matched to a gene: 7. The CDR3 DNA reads TGTGCCACCAGCCCTCGGACAGGGACGAACTATGGCTACACCTTC. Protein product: CATSPRTGTNYGYTF.

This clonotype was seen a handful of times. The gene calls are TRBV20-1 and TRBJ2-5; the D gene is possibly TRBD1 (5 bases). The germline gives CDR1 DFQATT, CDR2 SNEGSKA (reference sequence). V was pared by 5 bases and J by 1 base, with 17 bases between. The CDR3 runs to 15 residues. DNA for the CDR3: TGCAGTGCTCGGCCCTCGACAGCCAGCCAAGAGACCCAGTACTTC. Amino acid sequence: CSARPSTASQETQYF.

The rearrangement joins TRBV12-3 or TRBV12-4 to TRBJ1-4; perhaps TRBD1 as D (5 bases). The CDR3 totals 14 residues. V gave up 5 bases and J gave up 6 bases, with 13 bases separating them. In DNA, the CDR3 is TGTGCCAGCAGTACGGGACCGGAGGATGAAAAACTGTTTTTT. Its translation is CASSTGPEDEKLFF.

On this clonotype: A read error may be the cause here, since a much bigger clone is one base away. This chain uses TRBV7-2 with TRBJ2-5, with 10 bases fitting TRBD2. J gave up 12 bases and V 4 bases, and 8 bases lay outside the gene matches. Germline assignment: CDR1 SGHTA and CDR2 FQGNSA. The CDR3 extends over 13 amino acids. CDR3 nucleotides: TGTGCCAGCAGCTCAAGCGGGGGGGACGGGGAGTACTTC. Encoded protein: CASSSSGGDGEYF.

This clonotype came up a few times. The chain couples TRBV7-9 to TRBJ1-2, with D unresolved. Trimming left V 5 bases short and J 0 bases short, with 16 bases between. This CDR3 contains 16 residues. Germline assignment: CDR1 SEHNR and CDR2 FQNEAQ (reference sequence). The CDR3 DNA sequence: TGTGCCAGCAGCCACCCCCCAGATACCTCTAACTATGGCTACACCTTC. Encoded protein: CASSHPPDTSNYGYTF.

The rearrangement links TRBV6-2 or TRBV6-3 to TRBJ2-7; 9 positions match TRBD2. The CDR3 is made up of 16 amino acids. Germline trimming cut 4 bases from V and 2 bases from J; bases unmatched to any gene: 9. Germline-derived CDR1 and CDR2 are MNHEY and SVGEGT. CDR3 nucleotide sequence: TGTGCCAGCAGTTTGCTAGCGGGGCCTTCCGCCTACGAGCAGTACGTC. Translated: CASSLLAGPSAYEQYV.

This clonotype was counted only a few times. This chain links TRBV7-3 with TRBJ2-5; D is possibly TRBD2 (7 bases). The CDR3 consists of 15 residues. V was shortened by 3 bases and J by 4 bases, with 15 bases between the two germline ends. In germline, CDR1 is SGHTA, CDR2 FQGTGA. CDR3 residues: CASSFGGGAGETQYF. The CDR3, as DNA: TGTGCCAGCAGCTTCGGAGGGGGGGCGGGAGAGACCCAGTACTTC.

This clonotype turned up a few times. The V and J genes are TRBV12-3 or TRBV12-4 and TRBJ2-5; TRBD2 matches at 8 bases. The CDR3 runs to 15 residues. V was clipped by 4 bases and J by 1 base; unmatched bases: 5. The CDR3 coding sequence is TGTGCCAGCAGTTATCCGGGGGGGGGCCAAGAGACCCAGTACTTC. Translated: CASSYPGGGQETQYF.

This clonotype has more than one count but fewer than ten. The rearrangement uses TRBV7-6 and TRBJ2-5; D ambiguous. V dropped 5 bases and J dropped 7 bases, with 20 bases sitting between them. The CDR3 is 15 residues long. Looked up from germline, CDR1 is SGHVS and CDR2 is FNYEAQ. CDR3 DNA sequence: TGTGCCAGCAGCACCCGAGCTGGGGTTGCCGGGACCCAGTACTTC. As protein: CASSTRAGVAGTQYF.